Described below is a single TCR beta chain sequence and its context. Its antigen remains unknown. These data belong to a study of shared clonotypes between healthy human individuals. Study-level results: Deeper or shallower sequencing was expected to change how clonotypes are shared among donors. Shared across several donors were roughly 4.7% of the naive CD4 clonotypes.

The data were produced by immunoSEQ multiplex PCR, yet TCRdb's version contains in-frame clones alone and is incomplete. This sample has 330,000 or so clones, with about 70% found just once. Germline V lookup: CDR1 MNHEY, CDR2 SVGAGI. The CDR3 extends over 14 amino acids. V was trimmed by 7 bases and J by 2 bases, leaving 13 bases between them. The receptor was derived from a man younger than 40 in good health. Material: memory CD4+ T cells sorted from blood. The subset: CD45RA-negative fraction. J is TRBJ2-3 and V is TRBV6-5; D is uncertain. The chain's CDR3 is CASTSRRSTDTQYF. The CDR3 DNA sequence: TGTGCCAGCACCTCCCGGCGTTCCACAGATACGCAGTATTTT.